These T cell receptor beta chains were read from a single sample in a study of blood T cell repertoires in COVID-19. Using immunoSEQ multiplex PCR, the repertoire was profiled, and TCRdb retains in-frame clones only, with some absent. The sample holds around 300,000 clones, approximately 88% seen once. Sequencing was done on a sample of peripheral blood. The receptors were sampled from a woman aged 40 to 50 who had recovered from COVID-19. Each CDR3 is given with its conserved first and last residue. The D gene is left open where the match is weak. The size entry is marked missing in some rows and otherwise reads once, few, many or a size class.

d_call	v_call	j_call	clone_size	cdr3_aa	cdr3_nt
-	TRBV7-8	TRBJ1-1	once	CASSTDRNTEAFF	TGTGCCAGCAGCACCGACAGGAACACTGAAGCTTTCTTT
TRBD1	TRBV28	TRBJ2-7	once	CASRSTGNEQYF	TGTGCCAGCAGGTCGACAGGGAACGAGCAGTACTTC
TRBD2	TRBV4-1	TRBJ2-1	-	CASSQLLARGNEQFF	TGCGCCAGCAGCCAACTACTAGCGAGAGGCAATGAGCAGTTCTTC
-	TRBV5-8	TRBJ2-1	-	CASRAQGMYNEQFF	TGTGCCAGCAGGGCCCAGGGGATGTACAATGAGCAGTTCTTC
-	TRBV3-1/TRBV3-2	TRBJ1-2	-	CASSQVTNTPNYGYTF	TGTGCCAGCAGCCAAGTAACCAATACTCCTAACTATGGCTACACCTTC
TRBD1	TRBV2	TRBJ2-7	-	CASSGRDRVLEQYF	TGTGCCAGCAGTGGGCGGGACAGGGTGCTCGAGCAGTACTTC
TRBD2	TRBV27	TRBJ2-1	-	CASRREAGHNEQFF	TGTGCCAGCAGGCGGGAGGCGGGCCACAATGAGCAGTTCTTC
-	TRBV5-4	TRBJ2-1	-	CASSQRGTSYNEQFF	TGTGCCAGCAGCCAACGGGGGACCTCCTACAATGAGCAGTTCTTC
TRBD2	TRBV5-1	TRBJ2-2	-	CASSFRLAGADTGELFF	TGCGCCAGCAGCTTCCGTCTAGCGGGAGCGGACACCGGGGAGCTGTTTTTT
TRBD2	TRBV18	TRBJ2-5	-	CASSRAGDQETQYF	TGTGCCAGCTCACGGGCGGGAGATCAAGAGACCCAGTACTTC
-	TRBV30	TRBJ2-1	-	CASTGTREQFF	TGTGCCTCTACAGGGACCAGGGAGCAGTTCTTC
TRBD1	TRBV2	TRBJ1-2	-	CASRPGQGWIYGYTF	TGTGCCAGCAGGCCCGGACAGGGGTGGATCTATGGCTACACCTTC
-	TRBV7-9	TRBJ2-3	-	CASSPAGWDTQYF	TGTGCCAGCAGCCCGGCAGGGTGGGATACGCAGTATTTT
TRBD1	TRBV6-5	TRBJ1-4	-	CASSYSGDRVGEKLFF	TGTGCCAGCAGTTACTCGGGGGACAGGGTAGGCGAAAAACTGTTTTTT
TRBD2	TRBV10-3	TRBJ2-3	-	CAIKVSGSRTDTQYF	TGTGCCATCAAGGTTAGCGGGTCCCGCACAGATACGCAGTATTTT
-	TRBV7-2	TRBJ2-7	-	CASSLGQGVSYEQYF	TGTGCCAGCAGCTTAGGTCAGGGTGTTTCCTACGAGCAGTACTTC
TRBD2	TRBV20-1	TRBJ2-7	-	CSASTLAGATYEQYF	TGCAGTGCTAGTACTCTAGCGGGGGCAACCTACGAGCAGTACTTC
-	TRBV19	TRBJ1-2	-	CASNGDWYGYTF	TGTGCCAGCAACGGGGACTGGTATGGCTACACCTTC
TRBD1	TRBV14	TRBJ2-2	-	CASSPDRGRVTGELFF	TGTGCCAGCAGCCCTGACAGGGGGCGCGTCACCGGGGAGCTGTTTTTT
TRBD1	TRBV5-1	TRBJ2-7	-	CASSVDRGNYEQYF	TGCGCCAGCAGCGTAGACAGGGGGAACTACGAGCAGTACTTC
TRBD1	TRBV29-1	TRBJ1-3	-	CSVRTGGGNTIYF	TGCAGCGTTCGGACAGGGGGTGGAAACACCATATATTTT
-	TRBV7-9	TRBJ1-5	-	CASSFGQGYGQPQHF	TGTGCCAGCAGCTTCGGTCAGGGGTATGGTCAGCCCCAGCATTTT
TRBD2	TRBV2	TRBJ2-2	-	CASSSPGGPTGELFF	TGTGCCAGCAGCTCCCCGGGGGGGCCCACCGGGGAGCTGTTTTTT
-	TRBV9	TRBJ1-2	-	CASSAQTVNYGYTF	TGTGCCAGCAGCGCCCAGACAGTCAACTATGGCTACACCTTC
TRBD1	TRBV19	TRBJ2-2	-	CASSKRQGANTGELFF	TGTGCCAGTAGTAAAAGACAGGGGGCAAACACCGGGGAGCTGTTTTTT
TRBD1	TRBV28	TRBJ1-3	-	CASSLSDRGPGNTIYF	TGTGCCAGCAGTTTGAGTGACAGGGGGCCTGGAAACACCATATATTTT
TRBD2	TRBV11-2	TRBJ2-2	-	CASSLVLAGGAGELFF	TGTGCCAGCAGCTTAGTTCTGGCGGGAGGGGCCGGGGAGCTGTTTTTT
-	TRBV18	TRBJ2-1	-	CASSMTTRLGNEQFF	TGTGCCAGCTCAATGACTACCCGATTGGGCAATGAGCAGTTCTTC
TRBD1	TRBV12-3/TRBV12-4	TRBJ1-1	-	CASLGGPGTEAFF	TGTGCCAGCCTAGGGGGCCCCGGCACTGAAGCTTTCTTT
-	TRBV7-9	TRBJ2-2	-	CASSFPPHGELFF	TGTGCCAGCAGCTTTCCCCCACACGGGGAGCTGTTTTTT
TRBD1	TRBV6-1	TRBJ1-5	-	CASSDRGRGGNQPQHF	TGTGCCAGCAGTGACAGGGGGCGCGGTGGCAATCAGCCCCAGCATTTT
-	TRBV3-1/TRBV3-2	TRBJ2-7	-	CASSQDETSYEQYF	TGTGCCAGCAGCCAAGATGAGACTTCATACGAGCAGTACTTC
-	TRBV5-1	TRBJ2-5	-	CASSFGTNQETQYF	TGCGCCAGCAGCTTCGGGACAAACCAAGAGACCCAGTACTTC
-	TRBV5-1	TRBJ2-1	-	CASSEERGERFEQFF	TGCGCCAGCAGCGAAGAACGCGGAGAGAGGTTTGAGCAGTTCTTC
TRBD2	TRBV10-3	TRBJ2-2	-	CAISDAGLAGNTGELFF	TGTGCCATCAGTGACGCCGGACTAGCGGGGAACACCGGGGAGCTGTTTTTT
TRBD1	TRBV11-2	TRBJ1-6	-	CASSLVGTGGAGSNSPLHF	TGTGCCAGCAGCTTAGTAGGGACAGGGGGCGCAGGGTCAAATTCACCCCTCCACTTT
-	TRBV19	TRBJ1-1	few	CASSSSPEAFF	TGTGCCAGTAGCTCTAGTCCTGAAGCTTTCTTT
TRBD2	TRBV27	TRBJ2-1	-	CASSLSVLAGSYNEQFF	TGTGCCAGCAGTTTATCGGTGCTAGCGGGCTCCTACAATGAGCAGTTCTTC
TRBD1	TRBV5-6	TRBJ1-5	-	CASSLDRDRYNQPQHF	TGTGCCAGCAGCTTGGATCGGGACAGATACAATCAGCCCCAGCATTTT
-	TRBV2	TRBJ2-7	once	CASRDQYEQYF	TGTGCCAGCAGAGATCAGTACGAGCAGTACTTC
-	TRBV19	TRBJ2-2	-	CASRTRSLGELFF	TGTGCCAGCCGCACTAGAAGTCTCGGGGAGCTGTTTTTT
-	TRBV30	TRBJ1-5	-	CAWSGGLSSNQPQHF	TGTGCCTGGAGCGGGGGGCTCTCTAGCAATCAGCCCCAGCATTTT
-	TRBV15	TRBJ2-1	-	CATLGVYNEQFF	TGTGCCACCCTCGGGGTTTACAATGAGCAGTTCTTC
-	TRBV12-3/TRBV12-4	TRBJ2-3	-	CASRLSGADTQYF	TGTGCCAGCCGCCTGTCAGGGGCAGATACGCAGTATTTT
TRBD2	TRBV6-6	TRBJ2-5	-	CASSLASGNQETQYF	TGTGCCAGCAGTTTGGCTAGCGGGAATCAAGAGACCCAGTACTTC
TRBD2	TRBV2	TRBJ2-5	once	CASSRAGSGETQYF	TGTGCCAGCAGTCGAGCGGGATCGGGGGAGACCCAGTACTTC
TRBD1	TRBV2	TRBJ2-5	-	CASSEQGQGGETQYF	TGTGCCAGCAGTGAACAGGGACAGGGGGGGGAGACCCAGTACTTC
-	TRBV19	TRBJ2-2	few	CASSRTANTGELFF	TGTGCCAGTAGTCGGACAGCGAACACCGGGGAGCTGTTTTTT
-	TRBV27	TRBJ1-1	-	CASSLFGGLGTEAFF	TGTGCCAGCAGTTTATTCGGGGGGCTCGGCACTGAAGCTTTCTTT